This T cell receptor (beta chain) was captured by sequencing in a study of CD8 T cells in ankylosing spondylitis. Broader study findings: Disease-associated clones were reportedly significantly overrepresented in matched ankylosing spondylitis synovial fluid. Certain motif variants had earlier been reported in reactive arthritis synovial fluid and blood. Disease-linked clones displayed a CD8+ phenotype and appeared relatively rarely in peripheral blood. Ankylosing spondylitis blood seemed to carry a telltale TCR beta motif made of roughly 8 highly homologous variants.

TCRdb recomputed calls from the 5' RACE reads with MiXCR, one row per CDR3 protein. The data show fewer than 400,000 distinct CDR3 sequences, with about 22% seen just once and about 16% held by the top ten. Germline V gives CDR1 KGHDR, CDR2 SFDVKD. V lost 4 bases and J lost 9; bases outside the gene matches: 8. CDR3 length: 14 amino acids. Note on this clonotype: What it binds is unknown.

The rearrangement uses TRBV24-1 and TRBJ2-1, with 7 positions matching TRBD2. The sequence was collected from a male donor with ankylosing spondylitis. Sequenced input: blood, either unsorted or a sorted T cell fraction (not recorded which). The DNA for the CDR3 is TGTGCCACCAGTGACGGCGGGAGATCCGGTGAGCAGTTCTTC. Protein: CATSDGGRSGEQFF.